The present TCR beta chain was sequenced within a study of T cell responses to AZD1222 COVID-19 vaccine. Findings and caveats of the study: Clonal diversity may have been underestimated, and the donors were mostly white British, with more females than males.

Assay used: immunoSEQ multiplex PCR; TCRdb lists only in-frame clones, some missing. The sample lists about 160,000 clones, over 75% occurring once. Germline CDR1 reads GTSNPN; CDR2 reads SVGIG (reference sequence). Between the trimmed V and J ends, which lost 0 bases and 2 bases, there was a span of 14 bases. The CDR3 sequence is 16 residues long. With regard to this clone: Its antigen is as yet unknown.

This material consisted of peripheral blood, taken on day 0 of AZD1222 vaccination. V gene TRBV30 combines with J gene TRBJ1-5; weak D call: TRBD1 (5 bases). This sequence was found in an adult in good health. DNA of the CDR3: TGTGCCTGGAGTGTAAATGGGGGGACGGGCAATCAGCCCCAGCATTTT. It codes for CAWSVNGGTGNQPQHF.